The 19 T cell receptor beta chains below were found in one sample sequenced in a study of T cell repertoires in cytomegalovirus infection. From the reads, TCRdb called clonotypes with MiXCR, one entry per CDR3 protein. Of fewer than 700,000 distinct CDR3 sequences listed, roughly 26% were seen once; the top ten hold under 8.5%. The material sequenced was CD8+ T cells from PBMCs. These receptor sequences come from a human donor in good health (CMV status not recorded). Some clones in this sample may be carry-over from other donors' samples.

A remark on this clonotype: An end of the junction does not agree with germline; a read error may underlie this. V is TRBV7-8 and J is TRBJ1-6; no firm D call. Germline V gene sequence: CDR1 SGHVS, CDR2 FQNEAQ. The CDR3 length is 13 residues. DNA for the CDR3: TGTACCAGCACCCGCCCCTATAATTCACCCCTCCACTTT. This encodes CTSTRPYNSPLHF.

This clonotype was counted a few times. The J gene is TRBJ2-5, the V gene TRBV11-3, with TRBD1 matching 9 bases. Germline V gives CDR1 SGHNT, CDR2 YENEEA. After removal of 5 bases from V and 5 bases from J, the junction contained 9 bases not matched to a gene. This CDR3 is built from 15 residues. CDR3 nucleotide sequence: TGTGCCAGCAGCCTGACCGGGACAGGGACGGAGACCCAGTACTTC. As protein: CASSLTGTGTETQYF.

The chain uses TRBV11-2 and TRBJ1-1; a possible D gene is TRBD1 (6 bases). Trimming cost V 0 bases and J 3 bases, with 8 bases left between them. Germline V CDR1 and CDR2: SGHAT, FQNNGV. The CDR3 is 14 residues long. In DNA form, the CDR3 reads TGTGCCAGCAGCTTAGACCCAGGGGACACTGAAGCTTTCTTT. Amino acids: CASSLDPGDTEAFF.

Worth noting for this clonotype: A read error may produce the germline difference seen at one junction end. The chain is built from TRBV4-3 and TRBJ2-1; D possibly uses TRBD1 or TRBD2 (6 bases each). CDR1 LGHNA and CDR2 YSLEER come from the germline V gene. The CDR3 has 15 residues. The CDR3 DNA sequence: TGCACCAGCAGCCAAGGTTGGGGGGCAAGCCATGAGCAGTTCTTC. This gives the protein CTSSQGWGASHEQFF.

The sample holds many counts of this clonotype. This rearrangement joins TRBV7-9 to TRBJ2-6, with no clear D. The CDR3 contains 15 residues. CDR1 is SEHNR, CDR2 FQNEAQ, per germline (reference sequence). V lost 3 bases to trimming and J lost 3 bases, with 9 bases between them. In DNA form, the CDR3 reads TGTGCCAGCAGCTTCCCCGGCCGTGGGGCCAACGTCCTGACTTTC. Translation gives CASSFPGRGANVLTF. The full variable domain, rest sourced from reference TRBV7-9 and TRBJ2-6, is DTGVSQNPRHKITKRGQNVTFRCDPISEHNRLYWYRQTLGQGPEFLTYFQNEAQLEKSRLLSDRFSAERPKGSFSTLEIQRTEQGDSAMYLCASSFPGRGANVLTFGAGSRLTVL.

This clonotype was seen once. This may be a read error: a much more frequent sequence differs by one nucleotide. The V and J genes are TRBV7-2 and TRBJ2-7; 9 nucleotides line up with TRBD2. The germline V gene has CDR1 SGHTA and CDR2 FQGNSA. V was clipped by 2 bases and J by 0 bases; unmatched bases: 11. This CDR3 is built from 18 residues. CDR3 loop: CASSLLSSGDQNSYEQYF. Written as DNA, the CDR3 is TGTGCCAGCAGCTTATTGTCTAGCGGGGACCAAAACTCCTACGAGCAGTACTTC.

The chain combines TRBV29-1 with TRBJ2-5, with D hard to call. Looked up from germline, CDR1 is SQVTM and CDR2 is ANQGSEA. V lost 7 bases and J lost 1, with 10 bases in between. The CDR3 totals 12 residues. The CDR3: CSARQIQETQYF. As DNA, the CDR3 is TGCAGCGCAAGGCAGATCCAAGAGACCCAGTACTTC.

V and J are TRBV7-9 and TRBJ1-2; D gene unclear. Germline CDR1 SEHNR, CDR2 FQNEAQ (reference sequence). Trimming removed 2 bases from V and 4 bases from J, with 5 bases in between. The CDR3 runs 12 residues. CDR3 sequence: CASSLPLYGYTF. CDR3 sequence (DNA): TGTGCCAGCAGCTTACCTCTCTATGGCTACACCTTC.

In its sample, this clonotype was seen many times. The chain carries TRBV11-3 and TRBJ2-2; either TRBD1 or TRBD2 may supply D (6 bases each). V gave up 2 bases and J gave up 4 bases, with 17 bases separating them. The germline gives CDR1 SGHNT, CDR2 YENEEA. This CDR3 contains 17 residues. The CDR3 DNA follows: TGTGCCAGCAGCTTAAGAGACGGGGGCGAAAGCACCGGGGAGCTGTTTTTT. This sequence encodes CASSLRDGGESTGELFF. Full variable domain (outside the CDR3, taken from reference TRBV11-3 and TRBJ2-2): EAGVVQSPRYKIIEKKQPVAFWCNPISGHNTLYWYLQNLGQGPELLIRYENEEAVDDSQLPKDRFSAERLKGVDSTLKIQPAELGDSAVYLCASSLRDGGESTGELFFGEGSRLTVL.

A few counts support this clonotype. This chain connects TRBV15 to TRBJ2-5; 12 bases line up with TRBD2. The V and J ends lost 2 bases and 2 bases, in that order; junction bases with no gene match: 0. The CDR3 extends over 15 amino acids. CDR1 LNHNV and CDR2 YYDKDF come from the germline V gene (reference sequence). The CDR3 spells CATSRTSGGQETQYF. CDR3 DNA: TGTGCCACCAGCAGAACTAGCGGGGGGCAAGAGACCCAGTACTTC.

This clonotype was observed a few times. This chain uses TRBV12-3 or TRBV12-4 with TRBJ2-1, with TRBD2 identical over 7 bases. Losses at the gene ends were 8 bases for V and 7 bases for J; bases not matched to a gene: 8. The length of the CDR3 is 13 residues. CDR3 region: CASRGDLYNEQFF. The CDR3 region has the DNA TGTGCCAGCCGGGGGGATCTTTATAATGAGCAGTTCTTC.

This clonotype has a handful of counts. This rearrangement joins TRBV29-1 to TRBJ1-2, with TRBD1 as a possible D gene (5 bases). The CDR3 contains 15 residues. Per the germline V gene, CDR1 is SQVTM and CDR2 is ANQGSEA. The V end was cut by 6 bases, the J end by 5 bases, with 22 bases between. The CDR3 nucleotides read TGCAGCGTCCCCCAGCCGGGGACGGCGGCTTATGGCTACACCTTC. Its protein is CSVPQPGTAAYGYTF.

This clonotype was seen at least ten times. The chain links TRBV7-2 to TRBJ2-7; D is ambiguous. Germline CDR1 SGHTA, CDR2 FQGNSA. V lost 5 bases to trimming and J lost 2 bases, with 10 bases between them. The CDR3 totals 13 residues. DNA of the CDR3: TGTGCCAGCAGCCCCCCCGGAGCCTACGAGCAGTACGTC. It encodes CASSPPGAYEQYV.

The CDR3 here is CSVEGTGTSYEQYF. CDR3 DNA: TGCAGCGTTGAAGGGACAGGGACCTCCTACGAGCAGTACTTC. This chain links TRBV29-1 with TRBJ2-7; the match to TRBD1 covers 8 bases. The CDR3 runs to 14 residues. Losses at the gene ends were 1 base for V and 0 bases for J; bases not matched to a gene: 2. Germline CDR1 is SQVTM and CDR2 is ANQGSEA.

CDR3 region: CASSLGGRRGGYTF. CDR3 in DNA: TGTGCCAGCAGCTTAGGCGGCAGGCGCGGTGGCTACACCTTC. This chain joins TRBV13 and TRBJ1-2; no clear D gene. The CDR3 runs 14 residues. V was shortened by 0 bases and J by 7 bases, with 12 bases between the two germline ends. Germline CDR1 reads PRHDT; CDR2 reads FYEKMQ (reference sequence).

The sample holds a few counts of this clonotype. This chain joins TRBV29-1 and TRBJ1-2; D possibly corresponds to TRBD1 (6 bases). Germline V gene data show CDR1 as SQVTM and CDR2 as ANQGSEA. Deletions cut 4 bases from V and 5 bases from J, with 14 bases between. The CDR3 totals 13 residues. The CDR3 nucleotides are TGCAGCGTTGGTTGGGGGGGCTTTTATGGCTACACCTTC. This encodes CSVGWGGFYGYTF.

This chain connects TRBV7-6 to TRBJ2-1; D assignment may be TRBD1 or TRBD2 (5 bases each). V lost 6 bases and J 4 bases, leaving 19 bases between the germline ends. Germline V gives CDR1 SGHVS, CDR2 FNYEAQ. The CDR3 loop spans 16 amino acids. The CDR3 is CASSFGSRGLYNEQFF. The CDR3, as DNA: TGTGCCAGCAGTTTTGGCAGCCGGGGCTTATACAATGAGCAGTTCTTC.

Comment on this clonotype: Since a much larger clone is just one base distant, this may be a read error. The chain joins TRBV28 to TRBJ2-1; no reliable D call. CDR1 is MDHEN and CDR2 is SYDVKM in the germline V gene. The CDR3 runs to 17 residues. CDR3 sequence: CVSTLPSLGSSYNEQFF. CDR3 sequence (DNA): TGTGTCAGCACCCTACCCAGCCTGGGTAGCTCCTACAATGAGCAGTTCTTC.

This clonotype was observed a few times. The genes are TRBV5-5 and TRBJ1-1, with D perhaps matching TRBD1 (5 bases). Trimming shortened V by 4 bases and J by 1 base, and 20 bases separated the two germline ends. The CDR3 consists of 17 residues. CDR1 and CDR2 (germline): SGHKS, YYEKEE (reference sequence). The DNA of the CDR3 is TGTGCCAGCAGCCCTTCCCGGGGCAGGTCCCAGAACACTGAAGCTTTCTTT. Amino acids: CASSPSRGRSQNTEAFF.